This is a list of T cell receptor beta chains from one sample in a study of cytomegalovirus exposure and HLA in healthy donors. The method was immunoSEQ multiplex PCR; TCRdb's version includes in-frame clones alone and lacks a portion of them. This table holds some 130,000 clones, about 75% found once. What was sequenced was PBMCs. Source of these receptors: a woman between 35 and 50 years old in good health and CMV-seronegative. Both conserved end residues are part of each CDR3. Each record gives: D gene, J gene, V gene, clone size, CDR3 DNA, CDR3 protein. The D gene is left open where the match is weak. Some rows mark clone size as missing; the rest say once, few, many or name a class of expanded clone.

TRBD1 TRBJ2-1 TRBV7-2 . TGTGCCAGCAGCTTAGATGTGGCAGGGGGCCGGAATGAGCAGTTCTTC CASSLDVAGGRNEQFF
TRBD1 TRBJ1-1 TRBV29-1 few TGCAGCGTTGCCCCAATACAGGGGACCATGAACACTGAAGCTTTCTTT CSVAPIQGTMNTEAFF
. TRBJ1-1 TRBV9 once TGTGCCAGCAGCGGACAGGCTGTGAACACTGAAGCTTTCTTT CASSGQAVNTEAFF
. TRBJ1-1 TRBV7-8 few TGTGCCAGCAGCGTACAGGGTGAAGCTTTCTTT CASSVQGEAFF
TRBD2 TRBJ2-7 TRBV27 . TGTGCCAGCAGTACACTGCCGCCCGCGGGACTAGCCTACGAGCAGTACTTC CASSTLPPAGLAYEQYF
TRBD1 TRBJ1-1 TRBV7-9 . TGTGCCAGCAGCTTTGACAGGGGAAAGTACACTGAAGCTTTCTTT CASSFDRGKYTEAFF
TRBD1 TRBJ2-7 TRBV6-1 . TGTGCCAGCAGTGACCGTAACCGGGACAGACCCTACGAGCAGTACTTC CASSDRNRDRPYEQYF
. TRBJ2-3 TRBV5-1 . TGCGCCAGCAGCCGGTCCGGGACTCCAAACACAGATACGCAGTATTTT CASSRSGTPNTDTQYF
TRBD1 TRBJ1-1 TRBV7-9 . TGTGCCAGCAGTAGACAGGGAATTATAGAAGCTTTCTTT CASSRQGIIEAFF
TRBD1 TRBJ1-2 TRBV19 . TGTGCCAGTAGTCGTCCCGGGACAGGGGAAGGCTACACCTTC CASSRPGTGEGYTF
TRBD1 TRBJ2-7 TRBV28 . TGTGCCAGCAGCCCTGCCGGGACAGGGCCCTACGAGCAGTACTTC CASSPAGTGPYEQYF
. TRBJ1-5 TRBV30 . TGTGCCTGGAGTGTCGGGTGGGGGGGCAATCAGCCCCAGCATTTT CAWSVGWGGNQPQHF
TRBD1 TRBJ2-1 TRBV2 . TGTGCCAGACAGGGGGCGAGTCGCAATGAGCAGTTCTTC CARQGASRNEQFF
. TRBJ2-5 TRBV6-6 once TGTGCCAGCAGTTACGGGGGGAAGGGGTGGGAAGAGACCCAGTACTTC CASSYGGKGWEETQYF
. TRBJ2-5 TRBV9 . TGTGCCAGCAGCGAGGGAGAGGAGACCCAGTACTTC CASSEGEETQYF
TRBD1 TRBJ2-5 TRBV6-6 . TGTGCCAGCAGTGCCGAAAACAGGGGTAGGAAGACCCAGTACTTC CASSAENRGRKTQYF
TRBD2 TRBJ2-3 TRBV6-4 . TGTGCCAGCAGTCTAAGCGGGGGGGCCTGGGATACGCAGTATTTT CASSLSGGAWDTQYF
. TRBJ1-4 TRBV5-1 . TGCGCCAGCAGCTTGGGGGAGGCATCGAATGAAAAACTGTTTTTT CASSLGEASNEKLFF
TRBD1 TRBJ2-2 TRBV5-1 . TGCGCCAGCAGCTTGGGGACAGGGGCGAACACCGGGGAGCTGTTTTTT CASSLGTGANTGELFF
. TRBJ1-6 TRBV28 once TGTGCCAGCAGTTGGATCGACAGAGAGAATTCACCCCTCCACTTT CASSWIDRENSPLHF
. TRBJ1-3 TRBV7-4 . TGTGCCAGCAGATACCGCCGGTCCAGGGTCAGCTCTGGAAACACCATATATTTT CASRYRRSRVSSGNTIYF
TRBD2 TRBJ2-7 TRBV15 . TGTGCCACCAGCAGCCTTCCGGGGGGGCAGTACTTC CATSSLPGGQYF
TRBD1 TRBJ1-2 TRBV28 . TGTGCCAGCAGGTCGGGACAGGGGTATGGCTACACCTTC CASRSGQGYGYTF
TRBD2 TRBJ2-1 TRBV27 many TGTGCCAGCAGTTACGCAGCGGGGTTCAATGAGCAGTTCTTC CASSYAAGFNEQFF
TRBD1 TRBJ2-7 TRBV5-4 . TGTGCCAGCAGCAGACCGGGACAGGGTTTCTACGAGCAGTACTTC CASSRPGQGFYEQYF
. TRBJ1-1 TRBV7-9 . TGTGCCAGCAGCCTCACGGGGGGTCGGGGAACTGAAGCTTTCTTT CASSLTGGRGTEAFF
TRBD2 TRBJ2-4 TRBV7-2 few TGTGCCAGCAGCTACGACGTGGCGGGGGGGCAAAACATTCAGTACTTC CASSYDVAGGQNIQYF
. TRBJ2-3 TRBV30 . TGTGCCTGGAGGCCCTTGGGTAGCTTAGTGACAGATACGCAGTATTTT CAWRPLGSLVTDTQYF
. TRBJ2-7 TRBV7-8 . TGTGCCAGCAGCAAGGACAGTGCCTACGAGCAGTACTTC CASSKDSAYEQYF
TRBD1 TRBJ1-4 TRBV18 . TGTGCCAGCTCACCAAATAGGGACAGGGCAGGAAAACTGTTTTTT CASSPNRDRAGKLFF
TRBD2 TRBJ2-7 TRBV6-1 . TGTGCCAGCGGGAGCGGGGGACTCACCTACGAGCAGTACTTC CASGSGGLTYEQYF
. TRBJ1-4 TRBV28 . TGTGCCAGCTCTTTGGGAGGGGTTGGCGAAAAACTGTTTTTT CASSLGGVGEKLFF
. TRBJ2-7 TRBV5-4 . TGTGCCAGCAGCCTAGGGACTTCCGGCTCCGAGCAGTACTTC CASSLGTSGSEQYF
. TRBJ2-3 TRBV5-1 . TGCGCCAGCAGCTTGCCCCGGGTCACAGATACGCAGTATTTT CASSLPRVTDTQYF
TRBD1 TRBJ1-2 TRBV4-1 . TGCGCCAGCAGCCAAGTCGGACAGGGTAACTATGGCTACACCTTC CASSQVGQGNYGYTF
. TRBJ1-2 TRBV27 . TGTGCCAGCAGTTTAACCGGAGAAGGGGATGGCTACACCTTC CASSLTGEGDGYTF
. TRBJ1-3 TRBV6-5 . TGTGCCAGCAGTGTACAGGGTACTGGAAACACCATATATTTT CASSVQGTGNTIYF
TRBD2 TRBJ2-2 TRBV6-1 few TGTGCCAGCAGTGATAGCGGGGGGTGGAACACCGGGGAGCTGTTTTTT CASSDSGGWNTGELFF
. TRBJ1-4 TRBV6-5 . TGTGCCAGCACCACGGGGACTAATGAAAAACTGTTTTTT CASTTGTNEKLFF
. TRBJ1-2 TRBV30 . TGTGCCTGGAGTGACGGAGGGAATGGTGGCTACACCTTC CAWSDGGNGGYTF
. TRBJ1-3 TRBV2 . TGTGCCAGCAGTGAAGTGGGGGGTGTTGGAAACACCATATATTTT CASSEVGGVGNTIYF
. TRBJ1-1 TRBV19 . TGTGCCAGTAGGGAGGGAAACACTGAAGCTTTCTTT CASREGNTEAFF
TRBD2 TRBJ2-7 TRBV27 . TGTGCCAGCAGTTCCAGACTAGCGGGGGGGTACGAGCAGTACTTC CASSSRLAGGYEQYF
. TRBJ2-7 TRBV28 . TGTGCCATCCAGACAGGCTCATCCTACGAGCAGTACTTC CAIQTGSSYEQYF
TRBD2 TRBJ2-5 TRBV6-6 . TGTGCCAGCAGTCGGGAGGGACTAGCGGGCCAAGAGACCCAGTACTTC CASSREGLAGQETQYF
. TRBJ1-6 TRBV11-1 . TGTGCCAGCAGCTTAGTGTCACTTTCACCCCTCCACTTT CASSLVSLSPLHF
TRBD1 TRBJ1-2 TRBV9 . TGTGCCAGCAGCCCATTGGGACAGGGGAAGAGCTACACCTTC CASSPLGQGKSYTF
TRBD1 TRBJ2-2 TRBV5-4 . TGTGCCAGCAGCGTCCGGGACAGGGAGACCGGGGAGCTGTTTTTT CASSVRDRETGELFF
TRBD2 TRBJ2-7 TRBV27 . TGTGCCAGCAGTTCCCCTCGGGAGGGAAAGGAGTACTTC CASSSPREGKEYF
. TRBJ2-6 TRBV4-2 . TGTGCCAGCAGCCAAGAGGTCCAGGGATCTGGGGCCAACGTCCTGACTTTC CASSQEVQGSGANVLTF
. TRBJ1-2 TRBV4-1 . TGCGCCAGCAGCCAAGAACCCTTTGACAGGATATATGGCTACACCTTC CASSQEPFDRIYGYTF